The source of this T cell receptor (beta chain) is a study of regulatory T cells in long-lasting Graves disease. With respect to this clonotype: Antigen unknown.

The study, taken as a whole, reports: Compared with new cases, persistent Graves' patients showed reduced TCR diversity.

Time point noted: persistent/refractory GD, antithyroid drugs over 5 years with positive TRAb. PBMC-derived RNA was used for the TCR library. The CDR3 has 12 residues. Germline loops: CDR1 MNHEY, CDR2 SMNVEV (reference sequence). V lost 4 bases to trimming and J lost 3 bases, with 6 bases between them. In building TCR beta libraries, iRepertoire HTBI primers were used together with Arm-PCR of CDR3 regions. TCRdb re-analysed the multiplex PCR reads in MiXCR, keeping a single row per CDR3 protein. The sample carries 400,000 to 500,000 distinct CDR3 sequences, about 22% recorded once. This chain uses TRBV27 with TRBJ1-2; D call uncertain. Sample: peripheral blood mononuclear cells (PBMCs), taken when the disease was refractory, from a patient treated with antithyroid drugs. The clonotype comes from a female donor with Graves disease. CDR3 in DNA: TGTGCCAGCAGTTGGGCAGACTATGGCTACACCTTC. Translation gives CASSWADYGYTF.